The 12 T cell receptor beta chains below were found in one sample sequenced in a study of T cell responses to AZD1222 COVID-19 vaccine. Libraries were prepared by immunoSEQ multiplex PCR; TCRdb keeps only in-frame clonotypes and omits some of them. The data contain 150,000 to 200,000 clones, approximately 94% of them singletons. The sequencing here drew on peripheral blood, taken 28 days after the second AZD1222 dose. These receptors all come from an adult who received the AZD1222 COVID-19 vaccine.

This chain connects TRBV7-2 to TRBJ2-1, with a weak D call TRBD1 (5 bases). CDR1 and CDR2 (germline): SGHTA, FQGNSA. Trimming shortened V by 4 bases and J by 10 bases, and 14 bases separated the two germline ends. This CDR3 is 13 amino acids long. The CDR3 loop is CASSSQGSWEQFF. DNA of the CDR3: TGTGCCAGCAGCTCCCAGGGCAGCTGGGAGCAGTTCTTC.

The V call is TRBV5-4, the J call TRBJ1-2, with D uncertain. The CDR3 consists of 17 residues. V shed 2 bases and J shed 4 bases, with 21 bases lying between them. CDR1 and CDR2 from the germline V gene are SGHNT and YYREEE (reference sequence). CDR3 in amino acids: CASSLYLVQPTIYGYTF. CDR3 DNA sequence: TGTGCCAGCAGCTTATATTTGGTCCAACCAACCATCTATGGCTACACCTTC. The full variable domain, completed using reference TRBV5-4 and TRBJ1-2, is ETGVTQSPTHLIKTRGQQVTLRCSSQSGHNTVSWYQQALGQGPQFIFQYYREEENGRGNFPPRFSGLQFPNYSSELNVNALELDDSALYLCASSLYLVQPTIYGYTFGSGTRLTVV.

CDR3 region: CASSSQTVTTVGAFF. The CDR3 bases are TGTGCCAGCAGCTCCCAGACAGTAACGACGGTCGGAGCTTTCTTT. The chain combines TRBV7-8 with TRBJ1-1; perhaps TRBD1 as D (5 bases). The germline gives CDR1 SGHVS, CDR2 FQNEAQ. Trimming removed 4 bases from V and 10 bases from J, with 22 bases in between. The CDR3 sequence is 15 residues long.

V gene TRBV4-1 combines with J gene TRBJ1-5, with D uncertain. Germline CDR1 and CDR2: MGHRA and YSYEKL. The CDR3 covers 14 residues. Trimming took off 2 bases at V and 5 bases at J, with 10 bases between the two ends. The CDR3 DNA is TGCGCCAGCAGCCAAATGGCAGATTATCAGCCCCAGCATTTT. As protein: CASSQMADYQPQHF.

This clone was observed a few times. The chain has TRBV28 and TRBJ2-1; D may be TRBD2 (6 bases). The V and J ends lost 2 bases and 9 bases respectively, with 26 bases between them. Germline V gene lookup returns CDR1 MDHEN and CDR2 SYDVKM. The CDR3 runs to 18 residues. The CDR3 sequence is CASSLTSSGEVSLSEQFF. In DNA, the CDR3 is TGTGCCAGCAGTTTAACATCTTCGGGGGAGGTATCGCTAAGTGAGCAGTTCTTC.

The gene calls are TRBV11-2 and TRBJ2-2; 10 bases are shared with TRBD1. Germline V gene lookup returns CDR1 SGHAT and CDR2 FQNNGV. The CDR3 is 16 amino acids. The V and J ends lost 2 bases and 12 bases, in that order; junction bases with no gene match: 12. As DNA, the CDR3 is TGTGCCAGCAGCTTATCTACGACAGGGGGCTTGAAAAAGCTGTTTTTT. It translates to CASSLSTTGGLKKLFF.

This rearrangement joins TRBV5-1 to TRBJ1-4; no definite D call. Germline V gene data show CDR1 as SGHRS and CDR2 as YFSETQ. The V end lost 0 bases, the J end lost 8 bases, and 8 bases lay between the germline ends. CDR3 length: 13 residues. CDR3 region: CASSLDSYEKLFF. CDR3 bases: TGCGCCAGCAGCTTGGATTCCTACGAAAAACTGTTTTTT.

A single count supports this clone. The rearrangement links TRBV19 to TRBJ1-6; D remains ambiguous. Trimming removed 5 bases from V and 8 bases from J, with 13 bases in between. Per germline, CDR1 LNHDA and CDR2 SQIVND (reference sequence). CDR3 length: 14 residues. For the CDR3, the DNA is TGTGCCAGTAGTCCTCTTTCCGTCCATTCACCCCTCCACTTT. Protein: CASSPLSVHSPLHF.

This clone was counted at least ten times. The chain joins TRBV6-5 to TRBJ1-2, with 10 bases aligning to TRBD1. The CDR3 contains 14 residues. Germline lookup yields CDR1 MNHEY and CDR2 SVGAGI. Trimming cost V 5 bases and J 5 bases; bases outside gene matches: 5. This CDR3 reads CASSPLGQGYGYTF. The CDR3 nucleotides read TGTGCCAGCAGTCCGTTGGGACAGGGGTATGGCTACACCTTC.

The V and J genes are TRBV2 and TRBJ1-2; 8 nucleotides agree with TRBD1. The germline gives CDR1 SNHLY, CDR2 FYNNEI. Trimming removed 4 bases from V and 4 bases from J; junction bases left unmatched: 5. There are 14 residues in the CDR3. The CDR3: CASSGQGARYGYTF. The CDR3 coding sequence is TGTGCCAGCAGTGGGCAGGGGGCTCGCTATGGCTACACCTTC. Using reference TRBV2 and TRBJ1-2 for the parts outside the CDR3, the full variable domain is EPEVTQTPSHQVTQMGQEVILRCVPISNHLYFYWYRQILGQKVEFLVSFYNNEISEKSEIFDDQFSVERPDGSNFTLKIRSTKLEDSAMYFCASSGQGARYGYTFGSGTRLTVV.

The chain has TRBV24-1 and TRBJ1-1; 8 nucleotides align to TRBD1. V lost 4 bases and J lost 6; bases outside the gene matches: 12. Germline loops: CDR1 KGHDR, CDR2 SFDVKD. The CDR3 consists of 16 residues. CDR3 amino acids: CATSESDRGRVAEAFF. The CDR3 coding sequence is TGTGCCACCAGTGAGTCTGACAGGGGACGAGTGGCTGAAGCTTTCTTT.

The V and J genes are TRBV19 and TRBJ2-1; D is uncertain. The germline gives CDR1 LNHDA, CDR2 SQIVND (reference sequence). Between the trimmed V and J ends, which lost 7 bases and 2 bases, there was a span of 9 bases. The CDR3 runs to 13 residues. CDR3 sequence reads: CASMGLTYNEQFF. The CDR3 region has the DNA TGTGCCAGTATGGGTCTAACCTACAATGAGCAGTTCTTC.